The 18 T cell receptor beta chains below all came from one sample that was sequenced in a study of PD-1 blockade in mismatch repair-deficient tumors (dated by TCRdb to between 2016 and 2019). The library was made by the immunoSEQ multiplex PCR assay. The table comes from immuneACCESS by way of TCRdb, which keeps in-frame sequences with V and J called. Part of the clones is missing from these tables; in studies checked, under half for an unresolved V gene and the rest for unknown reasons. The sample table contains 55,000 to 85,000 clones; only one count was recorded for approximately 80% of them. The top ten constitute over 4.5% of the sample. Sequenced material: peripheral blood, taken 2 weeks after starting pembrolizumab. These receptors were obtained from an adult with mismatch repair-deficient cancer.

The J gene is TRBJ1-5, the V gene TRBV29-1, with no clear D. CDR3 length: 15 amino acids. The V gene lost 8 bases and the J gene lost 2 bases, with 19 bases spanning the gap. The germline gives CDR1 SQVTM, CDR2 ANQGSEA. The CDR3 sequence is CSPSWIIRGNQPQHF. DNA of the CDR3: TGCAGCCCCTCTTGGATAATAAGGGGCAATCAGCCCCAGCATTTT.

This clone occurred a few times. This chain uses TRBV6-6 with TRBJ2-5; 9 bases line up with TRBD2. The ends lost 4 bases at V and 4 bases at J; junction bases unmatched: 1. The germline V gene encodes CDR1 MNHNY and CDR2 SVGAGI (reference sequence). The CDR3 has 13 residues. CDR3 sequence (DNA): TGTGCCAGCAGTTCAGCGGGAGGAGAGACCCAGTACTTC. It codes for CASSSAGGETQYF.

This clone was seen only once. The gene calls are TRBV29-1 and TRBJ1-2; D unresolved. The CDR3 loop spans 11 amino acids. Germline lookup yields CDR1 SQVTM and CDR2 ANQGSEA. Trimming left V 2 bases short and J 8 bases short, with 9 bases between. The CDR3 spells CSVELNGGYTF. The CDR3 DNA reads TGCAGCGTTGAACTTAACGGGGGCTACACCTTC.

The rearrangement links TRBV10-1 to TRBJ2-1; D tentatively reads TRBD1 or TRBD2 (5 bases each). Germline-derived CDR1 and CDR2 are WNHNN and SYGVQD (reference sequence). Trimming left V 3 bases short and J 6 bases short, with 12 bases between. The CDR3 is 14 residues long. CDR3 residues: CASSDGGSINEQFF. For the CDR3, the DNA is TGCGCCAGCAGTGATGGGGGTTCTATCAATGAGCAGTTCTTC.

The genes are TRBV27 and TRBJ2-5, with a tentative D call TRBD1 (6 bases). Trimming took off 0 bases at V and 6 bases at J, with 11 bases between the two ends. This CDR3 has 14 amino acids. Germline V gene sequence: CDR1 MNHEY, CDR2 SMNVEV (reference sequence). CDR3 DNA sequence: TGTGCCAGCAGTTTATCGGTCCAGGGGAAGACCCAGTACTTC. Encoded protein: CASSLSVQGKTQYF.

This clone was found once. The V call is TRBV5-1, the J call TRBJ1-1, with 8 bases lining up with TRBD1. Germline assignment: CDR1 SGHRS and CDR2 YFSETQ. The J segment lost 5 bases and the V segment lost 3 bases, leaving 12 bases of the junction unmatched. This CDR3 region has 16 residues. The DNA for the CDR3 is TGCGCCAGCAGCTCGTATGACAGGGGCGAGGGGACTGAAGCTTTCTTT. As protein: CASSSYDRGEGTEAFF.

The chain joins TRBV4-2 to TRBJ1-4; 9 bases map to TRBD1. The CDR3 is 16 residues long. Per the germline V gene, CDR1 is LGHNA and CDR2 is YNFKEQ. V dropped 1 base and J dropped 6; count of bases not matched to a gene: 6. The CDR3 loop is CASSQGHRGLDEKLFF. DNA of the CDR3: TGTGCCAGCAGCCAAGGGCACAGGGGGCTGGATGAAAAACTGTTTTTT.

The rearrangement joins TRBV9 to TRBJ1-4; D is undetermined. CDR1 SGDLS and CDR2 YYNGEE come from the germline V gene. The CDR3 extends over 16 amino acids. V lost 0 bases to trimming and J lost 3 bases, with 12 bases between them. The CDR3: CASSVDGTAANEKLFF. CDR3 nucleotides: TGTGCCAGCAGCGTAGACGGAACAGCAGCTAATGAAAAACTGTTTTTT.

This chain uses TRBV5-1 with TRBJ2-1; 12 nucleotides agree with TRBD2. J was trimmed by 0 bases and V by 0 bases; bases with no gene match: 7. The germline V gene has CDR1 SGHRS and CDR2 YFSETQ. This CDR3 is 19 amino acids long. In nucleotides, the CDR3 is TGCGCCAGCAGCTTGGAATTCCTAGCGGGAGGGAGCTCCTACAATGAGCAGTTCTTC. It yields the protein CASSLEFLAGGSSYNEQFF.

V usage is TRBV19 and J usage is TRBJ2-1; D might be TRBD2 (5 bases). This CDR3 is 14 amino acids long. CDR1 and CDR2 (germline): LNHDA, SQIVND (reference sequence). The ends were cut back, 7 bases at V and 7 bases at J, with 17 bases in the middle. CDR3 bases: TGTGCCAGTATGACCTCGGTAGCGCAGAATGAGCAGTTCTTC. Its protein is CASMTSVAQNEQFF.

This clone showed up just once. The genes are TRBV28 and TRBJ1-3; D is ambiguous. Trimming stripped 5 bases from V and 3 bases from J, with 17 bases between. Germline CDR1 MDHEN, CDR2 SYDVKM. This CDR3 spans 16 amino acids. CDR3 sequence (DNA): TGTGCCAGCAGTCCCCCCGCCCTCTGGAATGGAAACACCATATATTTT. This gives the protein CASSPPALWNGNTIYF.

The chain employs TRBV5-8 and TRBJ2-7; 8 bases fit TRBD2. The V gene's germline CDR1 is SGHTS and CDR2 YDEGEE. V lost 4 bases, J lost 6 bases, and 3 bases stayed unmatched. The CDR3 has 12 amino acids. The DNA of the CDR3 is TGTGCCAGCAGCACCGGACTAGCCGAGCAGTACTTC. Residues: CASSTGLAEQYF. Full variable domain (missing parts from reference TRBV5-8 and TRBJ2-7): EAGVTQSPTHLIKTRGQQATLRCSPISGHTSVYWYQQALGLGLQFLLWYDEGEERNRGNFPPRFSGRQFPNYSSELNVNALELEDSALYLCASSTGLAEQYFGPGTRLTVT.

The V and J genes are TRBV5-8 and TRBJ2-2; TRBD1 matches 7 bases. The CDR3 spans 18 residues. The junction had 13 bases not matched to a gene; V was cut back by 3 bases and J by 2 bases. The V gene's germline CDR1 is SGHTS and CDR2 YDEGEE. The CDR3 sequence: CASSSRHGTETNTGELFF. CDR3 DNA sequence: TGTGCCAGCAGCTCCCGGCACGGGACAGAAACCAACACCGGGGAGCTGTTTTTT.

This chain uses TRBV5-1 with TRBJ2-3; D call uncertain. The V gene lost 4 bases and the J gene lost 0 bases, with 9 bases spanning the gap. The germline V gene has CDR1 SGHRS and CDR2 YFSETQ. CDR3 length: 14 residues. DNA for the CDR3: TGCGCCAGCAGCGAGACACCTAGCACAGATACGCAGTATTTT. Its protein product is CASSETPSTDTQYF.

This clone was counted a single time. This sequence joins TRBV9 and TRBJ1-1; D gene ambiguous. Germline CDR1 SGDLS, CDR2 YYNGEE. V shed 4 bases and J shed 1 base, with 11 bases lying between them. CDR3 length equals 14 residues. CDR3 DNA: TGTGCCAGCAGCTCCCGAGGAGAGAACACTGAAGCTTTCTTT. Amino acids: CASSSRGENTEAFF.

Details on this clone: Relative to the germline gene, one junction end is altered; a read error may explain this. V usage is TRBV20-1 and J usage is TRBJ2-5, with a weak D call TRBD1 (5 bases). The CDR3 has 11 residues. Germline V lookup: CDR1 DFQATT, CDR2 SNEGSKA (reference sequence). The DNA for the CDR3 is TGCAGTGGGACACATAAAGAGATCCAGTACTTC. As protein: CSGTHKEIQYF.

In DNA, the CDR3 is TGTGCCAGCAGTGTGCGGGGAGACGGCTACACCTTC. This encodes CASSVRGDGYTF. This rearrangement joins TRBV2 to TRBJ1-2; D ambiguous. Germline lookup yields CDR1 SNHLY and CDR2 FYNNEI. V was shortened by 4 bases and J by 8 bases, with 11 bases between the two germline ends. The CDR3 consists of 12 residues. Drawing the rest from reference TRBV2 and TRBJ1-2, the complete variable domain is EPEVTQTPSHQVTQMGQEVILRCVPISNHLYFYWYRQILGQKVEFLVSFYNNEISEKSEIFDDQFSVERPDGSNFTLKIRSTKLEDSAMYFCASSVRGDGYTFGSGTRLTVV.

V is TRBV2 and J is TRBJ2-7; D not resolved. V was pared by 4 bases and J by 6 bases, with 7 bases between. In germline, CDR1 is SNHLY, CDR2 FYNNEI. The CDR3 totals 11 residues. The DNA for the CDR3 is TGTGCCAGCAGTGCCCGGTCCGAGCAGTACTTC. It codes for CASSARSEQYF.